This TCR beta chain was sequenced in a study of blood T cell repertoires in COVID-19. On the study more broadly: PBMCs, B-cell-depleted T cells, or T cells provided the cDNA or gDNA that made up the material.

Germline-derived CDR1 and CDR2 are SGDLS and YYNGEE. Deletions cut 3 bases from V and 0 bases from J, with 10 bases between. This CDR3 has 15 amino acids. The assay was immunoSEQ multiplex PCR, and TCRdb's table has in-frame clones only and misses some. The repertoire holds 200,000 to 300,000 clones, over 75% seen once, with about 0.7% in the top ten. This clonotype was sampled from a human donor in a cohort sampled during active COVID-19. The sequencing sample was made of peripheral blood. This sequence joins TRBV9 and TRBJ1-3, with D hard to call. In DNA form, the CDR3 reads TGTGCCAGCAGCGCCACCTCTAGCTCTGGAAACACCATATATTTT. Amino acid sequence: CASSATSSSGNTIYF.